One and the same sample provided the 14 T cell receptor beta chains below, sequenced in a study of T cell clonotyping in hematopoietic cell transplantation. The table came from immunoSEQ multiplex PCR; TCRdb's copy has only in-frame clones and leaves some out. Of about 6,800 clones listed, about 90% are singletons. Time point described: recipient sample about 28 days before transplant, after cytoreduction. The sample was peripheral blood mononuclear cells, taken before stem cell transplant. All receptors derive from a man younger than 45 with acute myeloid leukemia. Some clones in this sample may be carry-over from other donors' samples.

The chain employs TRBV29-1 and TRBJ1-1, with a possible D match to TRBD1 (6 bases). The V end was cut by 2 bases, the J end by 5 bases, with 9 bases between. The CDR3 consists of 12 residues. Looked up from germline, CDR1 is SQVTM and CDR2 is ANQGSEA. DNA for the CDR3: TGCAGCGTTGAAAGGGGGTGGACTGAAGCTTTCTTT. It translates to CSVERGWTEAFF. Together with reference TRBV29-1 and TRBJ1-1, the CDR3 gives the full variable domain: SAVISQKPSRDICQRGTSLTIQCQVDSQVTMMFWYRQQPGQSLTLIATANQGSEATYESGFVIDKFPISRPNLTFSTLTVSNMSPEDSSIYLCSVERGWTEAFFGQGTRLTVV.

The chain uses TRBV11-2 and TRBJ1-1; 7 bases align to TRBD1. The CDR3 sequence is 14 residues long. The V gene's germline CDR1 is SGHAT and CDR2 FQNNGV. The ends lost 5 bases at V and 6 bases at J; junction bases unmatched: 9. The CDR3 sequence is CASSAGTEWAEAFF. CDR3 bases: TGTGCCAGCAGCGCCGGGACAGAATGGGCTGAAGCTTTCTTT.

CDR3 loop: CAWFKVTYGYTF. The CDR3 region has the DNA TGTGCCTGGTTTAAGGTCACCTATGGCTACACCTTC. The rearrangement joins TRBV30 to TRBJ1-2; D is ambiguous. CDR1 and CDR2 from the germline V gene are GTSNPN and SVGIG (reference sequence). This CDR3 comprises 12 residues. Trimming removed 5 bases from V and 4 bases from J, with 11 bases in between. The whole variable domain, filled in from reference TRBV30 and TRBJ1-2, reads SQTIHQWPATLVQPVGSPLSLECTVEGTSNPNLYWYRQAAGRGLQLLFYSVGIGQISSEVPQNLSASRPQDRQFILSSKKLLLSDSGFYLCAWFKVTYGYTFGSGTRLTVV.

This chain uses TRBV27 with TRBJ2-7; the D is unclear. Trimming left V 8 bases short and J 2 bases short, with 16 bases between. The CDR3 sequence is 14 residues long. The germline V gene encodes CDR1 MNHEY and CDR2 SMNVEV (reference sequence). CDR3 coding DNA: TGTGCCAGCCAAATCCCCACCGAGGCCTACGAGCAGTACTTC. It is translated as CASQIPTEAYEQYF.

This clone has just one count. V usage is TRBV18 and J usage is TRBJ1-2, with D tentatively TRBD1 (5 bases). The V and J ends lost 0 bases and 8 bases respectively, with 13 bases between them. CDR1 is KGHSH and CDR2 is LQKENI in the germline V gene. This CDR3 has 14 residues. CDR3 amino acids: CASSPPSRDGGYTF. CDR3 DNA: TGTGCCAGCTCACCACCCTCCAGGGACGGGGGCTACACCTTC.

The chain is built from TRBV7-2 and TRBJ2-7, with D uncertain. The CDR3 runs 14 residues. Trimming shortened V by 5 bases and J by 4 bases, and 15 bases separated the two germline ends. The germline V gene has CDR1 SGHTA and CDR2 FQGNSA. This chain's CDR3 is CASSAQPGLYEQYF. The CDR3 coding sequence is TGTGCCAGCAGCGCCCAGCCTGGGCTTTACGAGCAGTACTTC.

The chain couples TRBV6-1 to TRBJ1-2; 9 nucleotides agree with TRBD1. Germline V lookup: CDR1 MNHNS, CDR2 SASEGT. The CDR3 consists of 14 residues. The ends lost 8 bases at V and 4 bases at J; junction bases unmatched: 8. CDR3 sequence: CASGSTGGAYGYTF. The CDR3 nucleotides read TGTGCCAGCGGTTCTACAGGGGGCGCCTATGGCTACACCTTC.

In nucleotides, the CDR3 is TGCGCCAGCAGCGCGGCCGCTACAGGGCTAGATGGCTACACCTTC. Protein: CASSAAATGLDGYTF. This chain uses TRBV5-1 with TRBJ1-2; tentatively, D is TRBD1 (6 bases). This CDR3 contains 15 residues. V lost 4 bases and J lost 6, with 19 bases in between. Germline CDR1 SGHRS, CDR2 YFSETQ. Variable domain in full (rest from reference TRBV5-1 and TRBJ1-2): KAGVTQTPRYLIKTRGQQVTLSCSPISGHRSVSWYQQTPGQGLQFLFEYFSETQRNKGNFPGRFSGRQFSNSRSEMNVSTLELGDSALYLCASSAAATGLDGYTFGSGTRLTVV.

The chain couples TRBV4-3 to TRBJ1-5; D is undetermined. CDR3 size: 17 residues. The germline V and J ends were trimmed by 0 bases and 3 bases, with 15 bases remaining between them. From germline, CDR1 is LGHNA and CDR2 YSLEER. The CDR3 here is CASSQDLGSENNQPQHF. CDR3 nucleotides: TGCGCCAGCAGCCAAGATCTGGGTTCCGAGAACAATCAGCCCCAGCATTTT.

The rearrangement joins TRBV7-8 to TRBJ2-7; weak D call: TRBD2 (6 bases). Germline CDR1 is SGHVS and CDR2 is FQNEAQ. The CDR3 contains 14 residues. With 5 bases removed from V and 5 bases from J, the gap between germline ends came to 16 bases. In nucleotides, the CDR3 is TGTGCCAGCAGCAAAGGGAGGCAGGTGGACGAGCAGTACTTC. Translating gives CASSKGRQVDEQYF. The full variable domain, with the rest looked up from reference TRBV7-8 and TRBJ2-7, is GAGVSQSPRYKVAKRGQDVALRCDPISGHVSLFWYQQALGQGPEFLTYFQNEAQLDKSGLPSDRFFAERPEGSVSTLKIQRTQQEDSAVYLCASSKGRQVDEQYFGPGTRLTVT.

The genes are TRBV19 and TRBJ1-2; D call uncertain. V was pared by 8 bases and J by 8 bases, with 27 bases between. Germline V CDR1 and CDR2: LNHDA, SQIVND (reference sequence). The CDR3 has 16 amino acids. The CDR3 region has the DNA TGTGCCAGTTCCGGTTGGCGGGAGTCCCTTCTTGGGGGCTACACCTTC. It translates to CASSGWRESLLGGYTF.

The gene calls are TRBV6-4 and TRBJ2-3; D gene uncertain. V was cut by 3 bases and J by 5 bases, with 3 bases left in between. Germline V gene lookup returns CDR1 MRHNA and CDR2 SNTAGT. This CDR3 is 11 amino acids long. CDR3 sequence: CASSEGDTQYF. CDR3 bases: TGTGCCAGCAGTGAGGGAGATACGCAGTATTTT.

The chain employs TRBV28 and TRBJ1-5; TRBD1 is a possible D gene (6 bases). V lost 6 bases and J lost 2, with 8 bases in between. Germline V gene lookup returns CDR1 MDHEN and CDR2 SYDVKM. CDR3 length: 13 amino acids. The CDR3 sequence: CASRWGRNQPQHF. In nucleotides, the CDR3 is TGTGCCAGCAGATGGGGGCGCAATCAGCCCCAGCATTTT.

The chain recombines TRBV7-9 with TRBJ2-5; tentative D call: TRBD2 (6 bases). V dropped 5 bases and J dropped 2 bases, with 15 bases sitting between them. Germline lookup yields CDR1 SEHNR and CDR2 FQNEAQ (reference sequence). The CDR3 spans 15 residues. This chain's CDR3 is CASSHRDSRQETQYF. For the CDR3, the DNA is TGTGCCAGCAGCCACCGGGACTCGCGTCAAGAGACCCAGTACTTC.